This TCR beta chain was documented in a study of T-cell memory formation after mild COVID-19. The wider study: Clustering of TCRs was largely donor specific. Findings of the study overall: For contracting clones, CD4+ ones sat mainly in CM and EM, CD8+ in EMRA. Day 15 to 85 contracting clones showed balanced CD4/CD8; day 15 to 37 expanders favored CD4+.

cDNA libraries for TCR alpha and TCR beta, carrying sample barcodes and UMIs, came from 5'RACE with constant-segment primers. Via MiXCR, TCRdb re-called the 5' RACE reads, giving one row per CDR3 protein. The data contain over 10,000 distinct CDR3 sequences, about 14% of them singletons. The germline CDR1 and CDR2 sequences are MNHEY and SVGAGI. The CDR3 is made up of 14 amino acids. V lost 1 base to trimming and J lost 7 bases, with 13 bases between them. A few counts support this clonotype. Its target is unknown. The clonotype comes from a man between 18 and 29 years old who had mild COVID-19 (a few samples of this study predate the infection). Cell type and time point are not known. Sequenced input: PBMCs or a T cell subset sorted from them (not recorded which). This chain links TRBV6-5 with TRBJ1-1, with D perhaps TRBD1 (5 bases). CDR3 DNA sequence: TGTGCCAGCAGTTACTGGGGCAGCGGCCATGAAGCTTTCTTT. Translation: CASSYWGSGHEAFF.